The 21 T cell receptor beta chains below were found in one sample sequenced in a study of blood T cell repertoires in COVID-19. The method was immunoSEQ multiplex PCR; TCRdb's version includes in-frame clones alone and lacks a portion of them. The table includes roughly 110,000 clones, roughly 84% detected once. Sequenced sample: peripheral blood. Source of these receptors: a woman aged 40-49 years with acute or convalescent COVID-19.

This chain connects TRBV2 to TRBJ2-7; D is perhaps TRBD2 (5 bases). CDR3 length equals 14 residues. The ends were cut back, 6 bases at V and 0 bases at J, with 12 bases in the middle. The germline gives CDR1 SNHLY, CDR2 FYNNEI. The CDR3 nucleotides read TGTGCCAGCAGAAGCATGAGGGACTCCTACGAGCAGTACTTC. Its translation is CASRSMRDSYEQYF.

J is TRBJ2-3 and V is TRBV6-5, with 8 bases lining up with TRBD1. V was pared by 8 bases and J by 6 bases, with 7 bases of the junction left unmatched. The CDR3 contains 13 residues. The V gene's germline CDR1 is MNHEY and CDR2 SVGAGI. CDR3 nucleotide sequence: TGTGCCAGCTCTCAAGACAGGGGTGATACGCAGTATTTT. Amino acid sequence: CASSQDRGDTQYF.

The rearrangement links TRBV2 to TRBJ1-5, with D possibly TRBD1 on 6 matching bases. V was trimmed by 4 bases and J by 4 bases, leaving 20 bases between them. This CDR3 contains 17 residues. CDR1 is SNHLY, CDR2 FYNNEI, per germline. CDR3 residues: CASSGVGHSGPNQPQHF. For the CDR3, the DNA is TGTGCCAGCAGTGGAGTGGGACACTCGGGACCTAATCAGCCCCAGCATTTT.

This rearrangement joins TRBV5-5 to TRBJ2-6; a weak D match, TRBD1 (6 bases). The V gene lost 5 bases and the J gene lost 4 bases, with 16 bases spanning the gap. The CDR3 runs to 16 residues. From germline, CDR1 is SGHKS and CDR2 YYEKEE (reference sequence). CDR3 bases: TGTGCCAGCAGTAGAATCACAGGGTCCGGGGCCAACGTCCTGACTTTC. The encoded protein is CASSRITGSGANVLTF.

The chain combines TRBV29-1 with TRBJ1-2, with D possibly matching TRBD1 (6 bases). The V gene lost 5 bases and the J gene lost 2 bases, with 9 bases spanning the gap. This CDR3 is built from 12 residues. CDR1 is SQVTM, CDR2 ANQGSEA, per germline. CDR3 DNA sequence: TGCAGCGTTTGGACAGAGAACTATGGCTACACCTTC. Protein: CSVWTENYGYTF.

Only one count was recorded for this clone. The J gene is TRBJ1-4, the V gene TRBV2; D remains ambiguous. There are 15 residues in the CDR3. Trimming removed 4 bases from V and 0 bases from J, with 9 bases in between. Germline CDR1 is SNHLY and CDR2 is FYNNEI. The CDR3 protein is CASSAQAATNEKLFF. The CDR3, as DNA: TGTGCCAGCAGTGCCCAAGCTGCAACTAATGAAAAACTGTTTTTT.

This clone occurred a few times. One end of the junction fails to match germline, which may point to a read error. This rearrangement joins TRBV7-8 to TRBJ2-5, with D hard to call. Germline CDR1 is SGHVS and CDR2 is FQNEAQ. The CDR3 runs to 11 residues. The CDR3 protein is CASSPSRRLDF. The DNA of the CDR3 is TGTGCCAGCAGCCCTAGTAGACGGTTGGACTTC.

This clone has just one count. The V and J genes are TRBV4-3 and TRBJ1-1; D unresolved. The V end lost 5 bases, the J end lost 0 bases, and 16 bases lay between the germline ends. The CDR3 runs to 16 residues. The germline CDR1 and CDR2 sequences are LGHNA and YSLEER. The DNA for the CDR3 is TGCGCCAGCAGCACTTACCCGGGATCGGTGAACACTGAAGCTTTCTTT. The encoded protein is CASSTYPGSVNTEAFF.

This clone was detected only once. This chain joins TRBV5-6 and TRBJ1-2; 8 nucleotides line up with TRBD1. The CDR3 consists of 16 residues. Looked up from germline, CDR1 is SGHDT and CDR2 is YYEEEE. The J segment lost 4 bases and the V segment lost 1 base, leaving 9 bases of the junction unmatched. CDR3 DNA: TGTGCCAGCAGCTTGATCAGCGCCGGGACAGGCTATGGCTACACCTTC. This sequence encodes CASSLISAGTGYGYTF.

CDR3 nucleotide sequence: TGTGCCAGCAGCTTCGACGAGACTAAATCGCAGTTCTTC. Its translation: CASSFDETKSQFF. The gene calls are TRBV13 and TRBJ2-1; TRBD2 might be the D (5 bases). CDR1 and CDR2 from the germline V gene are PRHDT and FYEKMQ (reference sequence). CDR3 length: 13 residues. Trimming left V 3 bases short and J 12 bases short, with 15 bases between.

The gene calls are TRBV21-1 and TRBJ1-2; TRBD1 reflects the table's D call only, with no check against the DNA. TRBV21-1 is flagged as a pseudogene. The CDR3 runs 14 residues. CDR3 nucleotides: TGTGCCAGCAGCACTCTAGACAGGGAACATGGCTACACCTTC. This translates into CASSTLDREHGYTF.

This chain uses TRBV11-3 with TRBJ1-1; D unresolved. The germline V and J ends were trimmed by 5 bases and 4 bases, with 20 bases remaining between them. The CDR3 is made up of 16 amino acids. Germline V gene sequence: CDR1 SGHNT, CDR2 YENEEA. The CDR3 is CASSILWAGTGTEAFF. CDR3 in DNA: TGTGCCAGCAGCATCCTTTGGGCGGGAACGGGCACTGAAGCTTTCTTT.

There are a few counts of this clone. The chain uses TRBV7-2 and TRBJ1-2; a possible D gene is TRBD1 (6 bases). V was clipped by 8 bases and J by 2 bases, with 15 bases between them. The germline V gene encodes CDR1 SGHTA and CDR2 FQGNSA. The CDR3 consists of 14 residues. In nucleotides, the CDR3 is TGTGCCAGCGGGGACAAGGCTGGGAACTATGGCTACACCTTC. Translating it yields CASGDKAGNYGYTF.

J is TRBJ2-2 and V is TRBV10-1, with 7 nucleotides matching TRBD2. The CDR3 has 15 amino acids. V shed 10 bases and J 2 bases; nucleotides not matched to a gene: 10. Per germline, CDR1 WNHNN and CDR2 SYGVQD (reference sequence). DNA of the CDR3: TGCGCCAAGGCTCCTAGCGGCCTAAACACCGGGGAGCTGTTTTTT. Translated, it gives CAKAPSGLNTGELFF.

This chain joins TRBV19 and TRBJ2-7, with a tentative D call TRBD2 (6 bases). From germline, CDR1 is LNHDA and CDR2 SQIVND (reference sequence). Trimming took off 6 bases at V and 4 bases at J, with 10 bases between the two ends. The CDR3 is made up of 12 amino acids. CDR3 coding DNA: TGTGCCAGTAGCGTAGGACTATACGAGCAGTACTTC. It translates to CASSVGLYEQYF.

The J gene is TRBJ1-3, the V gene TRBV9; 7 bases are shared with TRBD1. The CDR3 length is 14 residues. The J segment lost 5 bases and the V segment lost 3 bases, leaving 5 bases of the junction unmatched. Germline V gene data show CDR1 as SGDLS and CDR2 as YYNGEE. CDR3 coding DNA: TGTGCCAGCAGCGAGACGACAGGGAGAAACACCATATATTTT. This encodes CASSETTGRNTIYF.

The J gene is TRBJ1-5, the V gene TRBV2; tentative D call: TRBD1 (5 bases). CDR1 is SNHLY and CDR2 is FYNNEI in the germline V gene. The CDR3 is made up of 15 amino acids. Trimming left V 6 bases short and J 2 bases short, with 14 bases between. The CDR3 bases are TGTGCCAGCAGGAACGGGGGTCCAGGCAATCAGCCCCAGCATTTT. Encoded protein: CASRNGGPGNQPQHF.

The chain links TRBV3-1 (or the pseudogene TRBV3-2) to TRBJ2-3, with D perhaps TRBD2 (5 bases). Germline values: CDR1 LGHDT, CDR2 YNNKEL (reference sequence). The V end was cut by 1 base, the J end by 3 bases, with 5 bases between. The CDR3 is 13 residues long. The CDR3, as DNA: TGTGCCAGCAGCCAAGGAGGGACAGATACGCAGTATTTT. Translation gives CASSQGGTDTQYF.

The chain couples TRBV9 to TRBJ2-1; tentative D call: TRBD2 (6 bases). Trimming shortened V by 0 bases and J by 0 bases, and 10 bases separated the two germline ends. Germline lookup yields CDR1 SGDLS and CDR2 YYNGEE. There are 16 residues in the CDR3. The CDR3 DNA reads TGTGCCAGCAGCGTAGTTAGCGGAAGCTCCTACAATGAGCAGTTCTTC. The encoded protein is CASSVVSGSSYNEQFF.

V is TRBV2 and J is TRBJ2-7; no firm D call. This CDR3 has 12 amino acids. Trimming cost V 8 bases and J 4 bases, with 12 bases left between them. Looked up from germline, CDR1 is SNHLY and CDR2 is FYNNEI. CDR3 nucleotides: TGTGCCAGCGTGAGAACGTTGTACGAGCAGTACTTC. It is translated as CASVRTLYEQYF.

The chain uses TRBV5-1 and TRBJ2-1, with D tentatively TRBD2 (5 bases). The V end lost 0 bases, the J end lost 0 bases, and 7 bases lay between the germline ends. The V gene's germline CDR1 is SGHRS and CDR2 YFSETQ. The CDR3 runs to 15 residues. The chain's CDR3 is CASSLVGSSYNEQFF. The CDR3 bases are TGCGCCAGCAGCTTGGTGGGGAGCTCCTACAATGAGCAGTTCTTC.